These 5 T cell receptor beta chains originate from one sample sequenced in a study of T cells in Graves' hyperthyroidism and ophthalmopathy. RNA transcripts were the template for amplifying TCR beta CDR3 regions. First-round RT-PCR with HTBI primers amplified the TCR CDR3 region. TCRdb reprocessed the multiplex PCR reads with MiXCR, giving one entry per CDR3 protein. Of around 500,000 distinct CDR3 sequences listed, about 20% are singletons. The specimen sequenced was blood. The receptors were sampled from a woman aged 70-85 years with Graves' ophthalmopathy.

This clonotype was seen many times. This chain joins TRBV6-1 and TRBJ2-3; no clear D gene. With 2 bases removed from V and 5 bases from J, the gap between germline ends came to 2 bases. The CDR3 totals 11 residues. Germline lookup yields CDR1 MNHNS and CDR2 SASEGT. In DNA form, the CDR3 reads TGTGCCAGCAGTGAATTAGATACGCAGTATTTT. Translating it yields CASSELDTQYF.

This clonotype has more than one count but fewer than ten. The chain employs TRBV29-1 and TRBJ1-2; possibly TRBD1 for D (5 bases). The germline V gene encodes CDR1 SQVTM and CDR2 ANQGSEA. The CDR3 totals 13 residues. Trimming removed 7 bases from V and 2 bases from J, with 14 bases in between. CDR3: CSALQGTNYGYTF. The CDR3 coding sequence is TGCAGCGCACTGCAGGGTACCAACTATGGCTACACCTTC.

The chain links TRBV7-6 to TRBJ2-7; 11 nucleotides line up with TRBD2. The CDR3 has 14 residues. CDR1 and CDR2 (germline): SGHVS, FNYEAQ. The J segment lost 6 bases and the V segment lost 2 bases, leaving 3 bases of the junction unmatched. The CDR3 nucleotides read TGTGCCAGCAGCTTAACTAGCGGGAGACCCGAGCAGTACTTC. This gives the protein CASSLTSGRPEQYF.

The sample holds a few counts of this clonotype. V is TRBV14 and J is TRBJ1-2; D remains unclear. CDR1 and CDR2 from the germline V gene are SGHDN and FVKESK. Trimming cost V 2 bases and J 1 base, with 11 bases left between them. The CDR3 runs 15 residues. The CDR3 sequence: CASSQPHILNYGYTF. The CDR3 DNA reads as TGTGCCAGCAGCCAACCCCACATCCTTAACTATGGCTACACCTTC.

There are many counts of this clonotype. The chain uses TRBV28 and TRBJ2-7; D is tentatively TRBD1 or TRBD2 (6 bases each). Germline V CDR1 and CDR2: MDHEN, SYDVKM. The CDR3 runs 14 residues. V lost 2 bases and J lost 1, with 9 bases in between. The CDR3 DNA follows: TGTGCCAGCAGTTTAGAGGGGGGTTCCTACGAGCAGTACTTC. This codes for CASSLEGGSYEQYF.